The 17 T cell receptor beta chains below come from one sample, sequenced in a study of blood T cell repertoires in COVID-19. Assay used: immunoSEQ multiplex PCR; TCRdb lists only in-frame clones, some missing. Among 200,000 to 300,000 clones listed, around 88% were seen once. Sequences were obtained from PBMCs or T cells enriched from blood (not recorded which). These receptors were obtained from a woman between 25 and 40 years old who had recovered from COVID-19.

V gene TRBV5-4 combines with J gene TRBJ1-3; no firm D call. Germline CDR1 SGHNT, CDR2 YYREEE (reference sequence). V lost 7 bases and J 8 bases, leaving 16 bases between the germline ends. The CDR3 extends over 13 amino acids. This CDR3 is CASGRNLADTIYF. The CDR3 DNA follows: TGTGCCAGCGGGCGTAATCTGGCAGACACCATATATTTT.

A single count supports this clone. This CDR3 reads CASSLGGQGRSGIGYTF. In nucleotides, the CDR3 is TGTGCCAGCAGCTTAGGGGGACAGGGGCGCTCGGGCATCGGCTACACCTTC. The chain has TRBV11-3 and TRBJ1-2, with TRBD1 matching 10 bases. V gave up 1 base and J gave up 8 bases; unmatched junction bases: 13. CDR1 SGHNT and CDR2 YENEEA come from the germline V gene. The CDR3 loop spans 17 amino acids.

V and J are TRBV28 and TRBJ1-4, with D tentatively TRBD1 (5 bases). The CDR3 loop spans 15 amino acids. Germline V gene data show CDR1 as MDHEN and CDR2 as SYDVKM. The V and J ends lost 3 bases and 7 bases respectively, with 15 bases between them. This CDR3 is CASSFRLRGVEKLFF. CDR3 DNA sequence: TGTGCCAGCAGTTTTCGTTTGCGGGGGGTTGAAAAACTGTTTTTT.

The CDR3 sequence is CASSSGVYEQYF. CDR3 nucleotides: TGTGCCAGCAGCTCAGGGGTCTACGAGCAGTACTTC. The chain is built from TRBV11-2 and TRBJ2-7; D is perhaps TRBD1 (6 bases). The V end lost 4 bases, the J end lost 3 bases, and 7 bases lay between the germline ends. This CDR3 contains 12 residues. The germline V gene has CDR1 SGHAT and CDR2 FQNNGV.

The chain links TRBV15 to TRBJ2-4; 7 nucleotides match TRBD1. This CDR3 has 15 residues. Losses at the gene ends were 5 bases for V and 7 bases for J; bases not matched to a gene: 11. In germline, CDR1 is LNHNV, CDR2 YYDKDF (reference sequence). CDR3 region: CATSDRTGGRNIQYF. CDR3 DNA: TGTGCCACCAGCGATCGGACAGGAGGACGCAACATTCAGTACTTC.

V is TRBV27 and J is TRBJ2-3, with 9 bases matching TRBD2. CDR3 length: 23 residues. After removal of 3 bases from V and 1 base from J, the junction contained 26 bases not matched to a gene. Germline assignment: CDR1 MNHEY and CDR2 SMNVEV (reference sequence). CDR3 loop: CASSLSRPSSTASGTPRTDTQYF. The CDR3 bases are TGTGCCAGCAGTTTGAGTCGCCCATCATCTACGGCTAGCGGGACCCCTCGCACAGATACGCAGTATTTT.

V is TRBV27 and J is TRBJ2-1, with 7 bases lining up with TRBD1. Germline trimming cut 5 bases from V and 9 bases from J; bases unmatched to any gene: 13. This CDR3 contains 15 residues. Germline CDR1 and CDR2: MNHEY and SMNVEV (reference sequence). The CDR3 loop reads CASSPQGVPTIEQFF. The CDR3 DNA is TGTGCCAGCAGTCCCCAGGGGGTCCCCACAATTGAGCAGTTCTTC.

V is TRBV27 and J is TRBJ2-5; TRBD1 might be the D (7 bases). CDR1 is MNHEY and CDR2 is SMNVEV in the germline V gene (reference sequence). Trimming took off 3 bases at V and 4 bases at J, with 18 bases between the two ends. The CDR3 is made up of 16 amino acids. The CDR3 DNA reads TGTGCCAGCAGTTTTAGGACAGGAGGGCGTGGAGAGACCCAGTACTTC. Translating gives CASSFRTGGRGETQYF.

The rearrangement links TRBV15 to TRBJ1-5; D is undetermined. Trimming removed 1 base at V and 5 bases at J, with 6 bases between. The CDR3 spans 13 residues. Germline V CDR1 and CDR2: LNHNV, YYDKDF (reference sequence). CDR3 nucleotide sequence: TGTGCCACCAGCAGAGCGCAGGATCAGCCCCAGCATTTT. Residues: CATSRAQDQPQHF.

This chain joins TRBV6-4 and TRBJ1-2, with 7 bases lining up with TRBD1. This CDR3 has 15 amino acids. Germline CDR1 and CDR2: MRHNA and SNTAGT. Trimming cost V 1 base and J 4 bases; bases outside gene matches: 6. In DNA form, the CDR3 reads TGTGCCAGCAGTGACTGGTACAGGGGCGGCTATGGCTACACCTTC. Its translation: CASSDWYRGGYGYTF.

The chain carries TRBV28 and TRBJ1-6; D might be TRBD1 (6 bases). Trimming took off 6 bases at V and 8 bases at J, with 17 bases between the two ends. Per germline, CDR1 MDHEN and CDR2 SYDVKM. The CDR3 loop spans 15 amino acids. The CDR3 spells CASRGEQGWHSPLHF. CDR3 nucleotide sequence: TGTGCCAGCAGGGGGGAACAGGGTTGGCATTCACCCCTCCACTTT.

This chain connects TRBV5-6 to TRBJ1-2, with no clear D. The germline CDR1 and CDR2 sequences are SGHDT and YYEEEE. V was cut by 4 bases and J by 4 bases, with 11 bases left in between. This CDR3 is 13 amino acids long. The CDR3: CASSPEGLYGYTF. The CDR3 DNA is TGTGCCAGCAGCCCGGAGGGCCTCTATGGCTACACCTTC.

This chain joins TRBV9 and TRBJ2-1, with TRBD2 identical over 16 bases. Germline V gene data show CDR1 as SGDLS and CDR2 as YYNGEE. The V gene end was trimmed by 4 bases and the J gene end by 9 bases; junction bases not matched to a gene: 4. The CDR3 is 15 amino acids. This chain's CDR3 is CASSPGTSGRAEQFF. The CDR3 DNA sequence: TGTGCCAGCAGCCCCGGGACTAGCGGGAGGGCTGAGCAGTTCTTC.

The J gene is TRBJ2-1, the V gene TRBV10-3, with D unresolved. V lost 4 bases and J 7 bases, leaving 14 bases between the germline ends. The CDR3 is 14 amino acids. CDR1 is ENHRY, CDR2 SYGVKD, per germline. CDR3 sequence: CAISAFIFGNEQFF. CDR3 in DNA: TGTGCCATCAGTGCTTTTATTTTCGGGAATGAGCAGTTCTTC.

The chain recombines TRBV24-1 with TRBJ2-7; D is perhaps TRBD2 (5 bases). Trimming left V 8 bases short and J 4 bases short, with 20 bases between. The CDR3 is made up of 15 amino acids. CDR1 is KGHDR, CDR2 SFDVKD, per germline. DNA for the CDR3: TGTGCCACCAACTTCCAGGCCCCGGAGGAATACGAGCAGTACTTC. This codes for CATNFQAPEEYEQYF.

The J gene is TRBJ2-7, the V gene TRBV9, with D possibly being TRBD2 (6 bases). Germline V lookup: CDR1 SGDLS, CDR2 YYNGEE. The CDR3 spans 16 residues. Trimming left V 4 bases short and J 2 bases short, with 19 bases between. CDR3 nucleotides: TGTGCCAGCAGCCCCCGCCTGGGGCCTAGCGCCTACGAGCAGTACTTC. This gives the protein CASSPRLGPSAYEQYF.

The chain uses TRBV6-2 or TRBV6-3 and TRBJ1-2; perhaps TRBD1 as D (5 bases). The CDR3 totals 16 residues. V gave up 0 bases and J gave up 4 bases, with 15 bases separating them. The germline CDR1 and CDR2 sequences are MNHEY and SVGEGT. In DNA form, the CDR3 reads TGTGCCAGCAGTTACTCAGTCGGGGGAGTGGGCTATGGCTACACCTTC. Protein: CASSYSVGGVGYGYTF.